These 8 T cell receptor beta chains originate from one sample sequenced in a study of T-cell memory formation after mild COVID-19. From the 5' RACE reads, TCRdb called clonotypes with MiXCR, one entry per CDR3 protein. In the table there are under 300,000 distinct CDR3 sequences, over 8.5% of which are singletons. Material for sequencing was PBMCs or a T cell subset sorted from them (not recorded which). Every receptor here comes from a man younger than 35 who had mild COVID-19 (a few samples of this study predate the infection). Cell type and time point are not known.

This clonotype was detected a few times. V gene TRBV3-1 combines with J gene TRBJ2-2, with a tentative D call TRBD2 (5 bases). Germline lookup yields CDR1 LGHDT and CDR2 YNNKEL (reference sequence). Trimming shortened V by 2 bases and J by 4 bases, and 8 bases separated the two germline ends. This CDR3 region has 14 residues. The CDR3 DNA follows: TGTGCCAGCAGCCAACGGGATGGCACCGGGGAGCTGTTTTTT. It codes for CASSQRDGTGELFF.

This clonotype was recorded a few times. The chain employs TRBV24-1 and TRBJ2-3; 9 bases are shared with TRBD2. CDR1 and CDR2 from the germline V gene are KGHDR and SFDVKD. Trimming cost V 4 bases and J 2 bases; bases outside gene matches: 3. The length of the CDR3 is 15 residues. The chain's CDR3 is CATSDSGGITDTQYF. As DNA, the CDR3 is TGTGCCACCAGTGACAGCGGGGGGATCACAGATACGCAGTATTTT.

This sequence joins TRBV24-1 and TRBJ2-3; D gene uncertain. The CDR3 sequence is 11 residues long. Germline V gene data show CDR1 as KGHDR and CDR2 as SFDVKD. V shed 2 bases and J shed 6 bases, with 2 bases lying between them. CDR3 coding DNA: TGTGCCACCAGTGATTACGATACGCAGTATTTT. Translating it yields CATSDYDTQYF.

V is TRBV20-1 and J is TRBJ2-3; D gene uncertain. V shed 3 bases and J shed 6 bases, with 13 bases lying between them. This CDR3 is built from 13 residues. Germline V gene data show CDR1 as DFQATT and CDR2 as SNEGSKA (reference sequence). CDR3 in DNA: TGCAGTGCTAGCTCGGCCGAAGGGGATACGCAGTATTTT. Translation: CSASSAEGDTQYF.

This clonotype was found many times. The V and J genes are TRBV7-9 and TRBJ2-5; 8 bases fit TRBD2. Per the germline V gene, CDR1 is SEHNR and CDR2 is FQNEAQ (reference sequence). Unmatched junction bases numbered 6, after V lost 5 bases and J lost 1 base. The CDR3 has 15 amino acids. The CDR3 here is CASSERAGVQETQYF. The CDR3 nucleotides are TGTGCCAGCAGCGAACGAGCGGGAGTCCAAGAGACCCAGTACTTC. The variable domain in full, with the rest retrieved from reference TRBV7-9 and TRBJ2-5, is DTGVSQNPRHKITKRGQNVTFRCDPISEHNRLYWYRQTLGQGPEFLTYFQNEAQLEKSRLLSDRFSAERPKGSFSTLEIQRTEQGDSAMYLCASSERAGVQETQYFGPGTRLLVL.

The gene calls are TRBV7-2 and TRBJ2-5, with unresolved D. This CDR3 is 13 amino acids long. CDR1 and CDR2 (germline): SGHTA, FQGNSA. The V gene lost 2 bases and the J gene lost 9 bases, with 13 bases spanning the gap. CDR3 DNA sequence: TGTGCCAGCAGCTTAAACAGCGCCCAGTCCCAGTACTTC. This encodes CASSLNSAQSQYF.

The chain is built from TRBV19 and TRBJ2-7; D may correspond to TRBD1 or TRBD2 (5 bases each). Germline CDR1 and CDR2: LNHDA and SQIVND (reference sequence). The CDR3 totals 12 residues. V was cut by 1 base and J by 5 bases, with 6 bases left in between. In DNA form, the CDR3 reads TGTGCCAGTAGTATAGGGGGGAACGAGCAGTACTTC. This translates into CASSIGGNEQYF.

This clonotype was counted a few times. The chain joins TRBV5-6 to TRBJ2-5, with TRBD2 identical over 7 bases. The germline gives CDR1 SGHDT, CDR2 YYEEEE. There are 15 residues in the CDR3. J gave up 4 bases and V 3 bases, and 9 bases lay outside the gene matches. CDR3 nucleotides: TGTGCCAGCAGCTCATTAGGGACTACCAGAGAGACCCAGTACTTC. Its translation: CASSSLGTTRETQYF.